Presented here are 4 T cell receptor beta chains from one specimen sequenced in a study of blood T cell repertoires in COVID-19. Produced via immunoSEQ multiplex PCR; TCRdb's table is partial and in-frame only. The table has approximately 130,000 clones, approximately 85% seen once; the top ten hold around 4.7%. The sample taken for sequencing was peripheral blood. The source of these receptors is a human donor in a cohort sampled during active COVID-19.

This chain joins TRBV5-1 and TRBJ2-5; 7 bases line up with TRBD1. Germline loops: CDR1 SGHRS, CDR2 YFSETQ. This CDR3 has 13 amino acids. Unmatched junction bases numbered 1, after V lost 1 base and J lost 4 bases. CDR3 protein: CASSLTGVETQYF. The CDR3 nucleotides are TGCGCCAGCAGCTTGACAGGGGTAGAGACCCAGTACTTC. The full variable domain, rest sourced from reference TRBV5-1 and TRBJ2-5, is KAGVTQTPRYLIKTRGQQVTLSCSPISGHRSVSWYQQTPGQGLQFLFEYFSETQRNKGNFPGRFSGRQFSNSRSEMNVSTLELGDSALYLCASSLTGVETQYFGPGTRLLVL.

The chain recombines TRBV10-3 with TRBJ2-5, with a weak D call TRBD2 (7 bases). Trimming removed 0 bases from V and 5 bases from J, with 19 bases in between. Germline CDR1 is ENHRY and CDR2 is SYGVKD. The CDR3 runs to 17 residues. CDR3 sequence (DNA): TGTGCCATCAGTGAGTCGGAGGGGGGGGCCCGTTGGGAGACCCAGTACTTC. It is translated as CAISESEGGARWETQYF.

This clone appeared once. The J gene is TRBJ1-2, the V gene TRBV11-2, with D unresolved. CDR1 is SGHAT, CDR2 FQNNGV, per germline. This CDR3 is 14 amino acids long. The V end lost 1 base, the J end lost 6 bases, and 12 bases lay between the germline ends. The CDR3 DNA reads as TGTGCCAGCAGCTTAGCCCCACAGAGGGATGGCTACACCTTC. Its protein product is CASSLAPQRDGYTF. Filled out from reference TRBV11-2 and TRBJ1-2, the complete variable domain reads EAGVAQSPRYKIIEKRQSVAFWCNPISGHATLYWYQQILGQGPKLLIQFQNNGVVDDSQLPKDRFSAERLKGVDSTLKIQPAKLEDSAVYLCASSLAPQRDGYTFGSGTRLTVV.

The CDR3 loop reads CASSSWGDPYEQYF. The DNA for the CDR3 is TGTGCCAGCAGTTCCTGGGGGGACCCCTACGAGCAGTACTTC. This rearrangement joins TRBV27 to TRBJ2-7; maybe TRBD2 (6 bases). Germline CDR1 reads MNHEY; CDR2 reads SMNVEV (reference sequence). The CDR3 covers 14 residues. V was trimmed by 4 bases and J by 2 bases, leaving 12 bases between them.